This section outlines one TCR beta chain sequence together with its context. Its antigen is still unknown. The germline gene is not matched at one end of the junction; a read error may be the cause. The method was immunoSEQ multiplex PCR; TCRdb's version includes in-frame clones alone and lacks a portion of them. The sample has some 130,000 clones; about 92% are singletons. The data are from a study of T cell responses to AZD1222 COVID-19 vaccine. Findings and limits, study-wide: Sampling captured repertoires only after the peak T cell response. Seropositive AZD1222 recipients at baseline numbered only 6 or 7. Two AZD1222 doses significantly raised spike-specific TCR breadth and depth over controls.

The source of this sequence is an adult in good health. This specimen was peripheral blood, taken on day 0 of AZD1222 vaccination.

CDR3 in DNA: TGCGCCAGCGGCCAGACGGGGGGCTATGAGCAGTTCTTC. The encoded protein is CASGQTGGYEQFF. This chain uses TRBV4-1 with TRBJ2-1; D might be TRBD2 (7 bases). CDR3 length equals 13 residues. The germline V gene encodes CDR1 MGHRA and CDR2 YSYEKL.